Listed below are T cell receptor beta chains from one sample, sequenced in a study of cytomegalovirus exposure and HLA in healthy donors. Assay used: immunoSEQ multiplex PCR; TCRdb lists only in-frame clones, some missing. The table has about 190,000 clones, about 69% seen once; the top ten hold approximately 5%. Sequenced sample: PBMCs. Source of these receptors: a young man in good health and CMV-seropositive. CDR3s include the opening cysteine and the closing phenylalanine or tryptophan. The order of the fields is J gene, D gene, V gene, clone size, CDR3 DNA, CDR3 protein. The D gene is left open where the match is weak. Not all rows give a size; the values are once, few, many and, for expanded clones, a class.

j_gene: TRBJ2-1
d_gene: -
v_gene: TRBV10-3
abundance: -
CDR3nt: TGTGCCATCAGTGATAGTGCCCGTCCCTACAATGAGCAGTTCTTC
CDR3aa: CAISDSARPYNEQFF

j_gene: TRBJ2-7
d_gene: TRBD1
v_gene: TRBV6-1
abundance: -
CDR3nt: TGTGCCAGCAGAAAGACAGGGGGCAGCTACGAGCAGTACTTC
CDR3aa: CASRKTGGSYEQYF

j_gene: TRBJ1-1
d_gene: TRBD1
v_gene: TRBV9
abundance: -
CDR3nt: TGTGCCAGCAGCGCATGGAAGACAGGGGACACTAAAGCTTTCTTT
CDR3aa: CASSAWKTGDTKAFF

j_gene: TRBJ2-5
d_gene: TRBD1
v_gene: TRBV7-7
abundance: -
CDR3nt: TGTGCTAGCAGCTATGGACAGGGAAACTCCCACAGGGAGACCCAGTACTTC
CDR3aa: CASSYGQGNSHRETQYF

j_gene: TRBJ2-5
d_gene: -
v_gene: TRBV19
abundance: -
CDR3nt: TGTGCCAGTAGTATAGCTAGGGGCTCGGAGACCCAGTACTTC
CDR3aa: CASSIARGSETQYF

j_gene: TRBJ2-7
d_gene: TRBD2
v_gene: TRBV7-2
abundance: -
CDR3nt: TGTGCCAGCAGCTCCACTAGCGGGAGGGCTCGAAGCTCCTACGAGCAGTACTTC
CDR3aa: CASSSTSGRARSSYEQYF

j_gene: TRBJ1-2
d_gene: TRBD1
v_gene: TRBV30
abundance: -
CDR3nt: TGTGCCTGGAGTCTGTGGGGGGACAGTGTCACCTTC
CDR3aa: CAWSLWGDSVTF

j_gene: TRBJ2-5
d_gene: TRBD1
v_gene: TRBV4-3
abundance: few
CDR3nt: TGCGCCAGCAGCCCTTCTCCCGGACAGGCGGCACGGGAGACCCAGTACTTC
CDR3aa: CASSPSPGQAARETQYF

j_gene: TRBJ2-7
d_gene: -
v_gene: TRBV6-1
abundance: -
CDR3nt: TGTGCCAGCAGTGAACGGGGACAAGAAATCTACGAGCAGTACTTC
CDR3aa: CASSERGQEIYEQYF

j_gene: TRBJ1-4
d_gene: -
v_gene: TRBV30
abundance: -
CDR3nt: TGTGCCTGGAGTTGGCGGGTATGGGAAAAACTGTTTTTT
CDR3aa: CAWSWRVWEKLFF

j_gene: TRBJ2-3
d_gene: -
v_gene: TRBV7-2
abundance: -
CDR3nt: TGTGCCAGCAGCTTTATAGCTGCAGATACGCAGTATTTT
CDR3aa: CASSFIAADTQYF

j_gene: TRBJ2-7
d_gene: TRBD2
v_gene: TRBV5-1
abundance: -
CDR3nt: TGCGCCAGCAGGCCTGCGGGGGGAATCTCCTACGAGCAGTACTTC
CDR3aa: CASRPAGGISYEQYF

j_gene: TRBJ2-3
d_gene: -
v_gene: TRBV7-4
abundance: few
CDR3nt: TGTGCCAGCAGCTTGTCCGCGGGATTTCGACGCGACACGCAGTATTTT
CDR3aa: CASSLSAGFRRDTQYF

j_gene: TRBJ2-7
d_gene: -
v_gene: TRBV27
abundance: -
CDR3nt: TGTGCCAGCAGTAAATTCAGGGGGGCAGTAACCTACGAGCAGTACTTC
CDR3aa: CASSKFRGAVTYEQYF

j_gene: TRBJ2-2
d_gene: -
v_gene: TRBV6-6
abundance: -
CDR3nt: TGTGCCAGCAAGACGACAGGGAACACCGGGGAGCTGTTTTTT
CDR3aa: CASKTTGNTGELFF

j_gene: TRBJ2-1
d_gene: -
v_gene: TRBV7-3
abundance: -
CDR3nt: TGTGCCAGCAGCTTTGTAGCTTCTGATGAGCAGTTCTTC
CDR3aa: CASSFVASDEQFF

j_gene: TRBJ2-7
d_gene: -
v_gene: TRBV5-1
abundance: -
CDR3nt: TGCGCCAGCAGCCCCTTGAGGCAGGGTAACCAGCAGTACTTC
CDR3aa: CASSPLRQGNQQYF

j_gene: TRBJ2-1
d_gene: TRBD2
v_gene: TRBV28
abundance: -
CDR3nt: TGTGCCAGCAGTTCGTATAGCGGGAGTGGGTACAATGAGCAGTTCTTC
CDR3aa: CASSSYSGSGYNEQFF

j_gene: TRBJ2-4
d_gene: -
v_gene: TRBV6-5
abundance: once
CDR3nt: TGTGCCAGCAGCGCGGGATTCCGAGCCAAAAACATTCAGTACTTC
CDR3aa: CASSAGFRAKNIQYF

j_gene: TRBJ1-5
d_gene: -
v_gene: TRBV30
abundance: -
CDR3nt: TGTGCCTGGGGCCAGGGTTCTCGACAGCCCCAGCATTTT
CDR3aa: CAWGQGSRQPQHF

j_gene: TRBJ1-6
d_gene: TRBD1
v_gene: TRBV9
abundance: -
CDR3nt: TGTGCCAGCAGCGTATTGGACAGGAGCTCCTATAATTCACCCCTCCACTTT
CDR3aa: CASSVLDRSSYNSPLHF

j_gene: TRBJ2-7
d_gene: -
v_gene: TRBV9
abundance: -
CDR3nt: TGTGCCAGCAGCGTCGACGCCGGGACTGCATCCTACGAGCAGTACTTC
CDR3aa: CASSVDAGTASYEQYF

j_gene: TRBJ2-1
d_gene: TRBD2
v_gene: TRBV5-4
abundance: -
CDR3nt: TGTGCCAGCAGCGCCGGGACTAGCGGATACAATGAGCAGTTCTTC
CDR3aa: CASSAGTSGYNEQFF

j_gene: TRBJ2-7
d_gene: -
v_gene: TRBV7-2
abundance: -
CDR3nt: TGTGCCGGCAGCCAGGGAACCTACGAGCAGTACTTC
CDR3aa: CAGSQGTYEQYF

j_gene: TRBJ2-1
d_gene: TRBD1
v_gene: TRBV2
abundance: -
CDR3nt: TGTGCCAGCTTATCCGGGACAGACACGTTTCGGGGGCAGTTCTTC
CDR3aa: CASLSGTDTFRGQFF